Each of the 21 T cell receptor beta chains below was sequenced from the same sample in a study of Graves' ophthalmopathy and Graves' hyperthyroidism. Investigators amplified TCR beta CDR3 regions from RNA transcripts. RT-PCR in the first round used HTBI primers; a second-round multiplex PCR followed. TCRdb itself ran the multiplex PCR reads through MiXCR, one entry per CDR3 protein. The sample includes 340,000 or so distinct CDR3 sequences, about 17% of them seen just once. The sample taken for sequencing was peripheral blood. The origin of the receptors is an adult man with Graves' ophthalmopathy.

This clonotype was seen repeatedly, ten times or more. The chain couples TRBV10-3 to TRBJ2-7, with D perhaps TRBD1 (7 bases). From germline, CDR1 is ENHRY and CDR2 SYGVKD. V lost 3 bases to trimming and J lost 3 bases, with 15 bases between them. The length of the CDR3 is 15 residues. CDR3: CAISEGTAGFYEQYF. The CDR3 DNA follows: TGTGCCATCAGTGAAGGGACAGCGGGCTTCTACGAGCAGTACTTC.

This clonotype was counted ten times or more. The chain has TRBV20-1 and TRBJ1-2, with TRBD1 as a possible D gene (6 bases). V lost 5 bases, J lost 6 bases, and 16 bases lay in between. Germline-derived CDR1 and CDR2 are DFQATT and SNEGSKA (reference sequence). The CDR3 totals 13 residues. CDR3 in DNA: TGCAGTGCTCAAGGGGGGGGCGTTGATGGCTACACCTTC. This codes for CSAQGGGVDGYTF.

The chain uses TRBV5-1 and TRBJ2-7, with TRBD1 matching 10 bases. The CDR3 has 15 residues. Germline-derived CDR1 and CDR2 are SGHRS and YFSETQ. After removal of 0 bases from V and 5 bases from J, the junction contained 5 bases not matched to a gene. The chain's CDR3 is CASSLGDRGLDEQYF. DNA of the CDR3: TGCGCCAGCAGCTTGGGCGACAGGGGGCTCGACGAGCAGTACTTC.

This clonotype came up many times. V gene TRBV11-2 combines with J gene TRBJ2-7, with TRBD1 identical over 10 bases. There are 15 residues in the CDR3. Trimming at V came to 0 bases and at J to 5 bases, leaving 4 bases not matched to a gene. Germline V gives CDR1 SGHAT, CDR2 FQNNGV. CDR3 in DNA: TGTGCCAGCAGCTTAGAGGACAGGGGGTACAACGAGCAGTACTTC. It encodes CASSLEDRGYNEQYF. The whole variable domain, remainder taken from reference TRBV11-2 and TRBJ2-7, is EAGVAQSPRYKIIEKRQSVAFWCNPISGHATLYWYQQILGQGPKLLIQFQNNGVVDDSQLPKDRFSAERLKGVDSTLKIQPAKLEDSAVYLCASSLEDRGYNEQYFGPGTRLTVT.

In its sample, this clonotype was seen many times. The chain joins TRBV11-2 to TRBJ2-2, with D uncertain. V shed 2 bases and J shed 7 bases, with 17 bases lying between them. The CDR3 loop spans 16 amino acids. Germline CDR1 reads SGHAT; CDR2 reads FQNNGV. In DNA form, the CDR3 reads TGTGCCAGCAGCTTAATGGTAGCCGCCGGACGCGGGGAGCTGTTTTTT. This encodes CASSLMVAAGRGELFF.

This clonotype has ten or more counts. The CDR3 loop reads CASETPPMGTQYF. The CDR3 coding sequence is TGTGCCAGCGAGACACCGCCGATGGGGACCCAGTACTTC. The chain employs TRBV2 and TRBJ2-5, with unresolved D. The length of the CDR3 is 13 residues. V was pared by 8 bases and J by 7 bases, with 17 bases between. Germline V lookup: CDR1 SNHLY, CDR2 FYNNEI.

This clonotype was counted at least ten times. Possible read error: a much larger clone is one base away. This CDR3 is CSARGEYGQYF. CDR3 nucleotides: TGCAGTGCTAGAGGGGAATACGGGCAGTACTTC. This chain joins TRBV20-1 and TRBJ2-7, with D unclear. The CDR3 has 11 amino acids. Germline V lookup: CDR1 DFQATT, CDR2 SNEGSKA (reference sequence).

This clonotype was recorded many times. V and J are TRBV24-1 and TRBJ2-5; no clear D. The CDR3 length is 15 residues. Trimming pared 2 bases from V and 1 base from J, leaving 10 bases between. The germline V gene has CDR1 KGHDR and CDR2 SFDVKD. CDR3 sequence reads: CATSDSAFVQETQYF. The CDR3 nucleotides read TGTGCCACCAGTGATTCGGCGTTCGTCCAAGAGACCCAGTACTTC.

There are many counts of this clonotype. V usage is TRBV11-2 and J usage is TRBJ2-7; 9 bases align to TRBD1. V was clipped by 5 bases and J by 0 bases; unmatched bases: 8. This CDR3 is built from 16 residues. CDR1 is SGHAT and CDR2 is FQNNGV in the germline V gene. The DNA for the CDR3 is TGTGCCAGCAGCCTAACCGGGACAGGGTCCTCCTACGAGCAGTACTTC. It specifies CASSLTGTGSSYEQYF.

This clonotype was picked up many times. This sequence joins TRBV7-2 and TRBJ2-2, with 8 bases matching TRBD1. Germline CDR1 and CDR2: SGHTA and FQGNSA. V lost 4 bases and J lost 7; bases outside the gene matches: 2. This CDR3 comprises 13 residues. The DNA of the CDR3 is TGTGCCAGCAGCTCACAGGGGGGCGGGGAGCTGTTTTTT. Protein sequence: CASSSQGGGELFF.

The table lists this clonotype with many counts. The chain carries TRBV7-2 and TRBJ2-7; D may be TRBD1 (6 bases). Per germline, CDR1 SGHTA and CDR2 FQGNSA. This CDR3 contains 14 residues. The V and J ends lost 5 bases and 3 bases respectively, with 14 bases between them. In nucleotides, the CDR3 is TGTGCCAGCAGCCCGGGACACCTATTCTACGAGCAGTACTTC. Residues: CASSPGHLFYEQYF.

V is TRBV11-2 and J is TRBJ1-2; D call uncertain. Trimming removed 2 bases at V and 8 bases at J, with 12 bases between. This CDR3 comprises 13 residues. Per germline, CDR1 SGHAT and CDR2 FQNNGV. CDR3 amino acids: CASSLNRALGYTF. Written as DNA, the CDR3 is TGTGCCAGCAGCTTAAACAGAGCCTTAGGCTACACCTTC.

V gene TRBV18 combines with J gene TRBJ1-1; D possibly corresponds to TRBD1 (5 bases). V was shortened by 1 base and J by 5 bases, with 11 bases between the two germline ends. Germline assignment: CDR1 KGHSH and CDR2 LQKENI. CDR3 size: 14 residues. The CDR3 DNA reads TGTGCCAGCTCACCACTGGGACGGGCAACTGAAGCTTTCTTT. Translated, it gives CASSPLGRATEAFF.

The sample holds many counts of this clonotype. The CDR3 loop reads CASSEPGGYEQYF. CDR3 nucleotides: TGTGCCAGCAGTGAACCCGGCGGTTACGAGCAGTACTTC. V gene TRBV25-1 combines with J gene TRBJ2-7; no clear D. The CDR3 is made up of 13 amino acids. Trimming removed 2 bases at V and 4 bases at J, with 9 bases between. Germline CDR1 and CDR2: MGHDK and SYGVNS.

This clonotype occurred many times. The chain couples TRBV6-5 to TRBJ1-5, with D tentatively TRBD1 (5 bases). CDR1 and CDR2 from the germline V gene are MNHEY and SVGAGI. This CDR3 spans 14 amino acids. V lost 5 bases, J lost 3 bases, and 11 bases lay in between. The CDR3 nucleotides are TGTGCCAGCAGTCATCCAGGGCCCAATCAGCCCCAGCATTTT. This translates into CASSHPGPNQPQHF.

This chain uses TRBV4-3 with TRBJ2-7, with 7 bases fitting TRBD1. The ends lost 4 bases at V and 3 bases at J; junction bases unmatched: 9. The length of the CDR3 is 15 residues. CDR1 and CDR2 from the germline V gene are LGHNA and YSLEER. As DNA, the CDR3 is TGCGCCAGCAGCCCGGACATAACAGGGGACTACGAGCAGTACTTC. Its protein is CASSPDITGDYEQYF.

The rearrangement links TRBV12-3 or TRBV12-4 to TRBJ1-1; D uncertain. Trimming shortened V by 3 bases and J by 2 bases, and 7 bases separated the two germline ends. The CDR3 consists of 13 residues. The CDR3 is CASSFNENTEAFF. For the CDR3, the DNA is TGTGCCAGCAGTTTTAACGAAAACACTGAAGCTTTCTTT.

This clonotype showed up many times. This chain uses TRBV7-9 with TRBJ1-3; D is ambiguous. CDR3 length: 13 residues. V was trimmed by 6 bases and J by 2 bases, leaving 8 bases between them. The V gene's germline CDR1 is SEHNR and CDR2 FQNEAQ (reference sequence). The CDR3 sequence: CASRATPGNTIYF. CDR3 sequence (DNA): TGTGCCAGCAGGGCCACTCCTGGAAACACCATATATTTT. Full variable domain (missing parts from reference TRBV7-9 and TRBJ1-3): DTGVSQNPRHKITKRGQNVTFRCDPISEHNRLYWYRQTLGQGPEFLTYFQNEAQLEKSRLLSDRFSAERPKGSFSTLEIQRTEQGDSAMYLCASRATPGNTIYFGEGSWLTVV.

This clonotype was seen at least ten times. The chain recombines TRBV27 with TRBJ1-5; no reliable D call. Germline CDR1 and CDR2: MNHEY and SMNVEV (reference sequence). V dropped 3 bases and J dropped 7 bases, with 10 bases sitting between them. The CDR3 sequence is 13 residues long. The DNA for the CDR3 is TGTGCCAGCAGTTTGGGCAGAACACAGCCCCAGCATTTT. Residues: CASSLGRTQPQHF.

This chain links TRBV6-2 or TRBV6-3 with TRBJ1-2; D gene unclear. Trimming took 0 bases from V and 4 from J, leaving 12 bases between them. Per the germline V gene, CDR1 is MNHEY and CDR2 is SVGEGT. The CDR3 covers 15 residues. CDR3 DNA sequence: TGTGCCAGCAGTTACTCGACTGGGCGCTCCTATGGCTACACCTTC. Residues: CASSYSTGRSYGYTF.

This clonotype was picked up many times. This chain connects TRBV30 to TRBJ1-3, with D possibly matching TRBD1 (6 bases). This CDR3 is 14 amino acids long. The germline V and J ends were trimmed by 5 bases and 2 bases, with 13 bases remaining between them. The V gene's germline CDR1 is GTSNPN and CDR2 SVGIG (reference sequence). The CDR3 sequence is CAWSDGGPGNTIYF. The CDR3, as DNA: TGTGCCTGGTCGGACGGGGGGCCTGGAAACACCATATATTTT.